This entry describes one T cell receptor beta chain. This table comes from immunoSEQ multiplex PCR, and its TCRdb copy is limited to in-frame clones, with some not included. The profile shows 140,000 or so clones, roughly 80% of them singletons. These data come from a study of blood T cell repertoires in COVID-19. Study at large: The origin of the acute and convalescent COVID-19 samples was the United States, Italy and Spain.

V lost 6 bases and J lost 1; bases outside the gene matches: 4. The CDR3 is 14 residues long. Looked up from germline, CDR1 is MNHEY and CDR2 is SVGAGI. The TCR sequence derives from a man in his fifties with active or convalescent COVID-19. Sequences were obtained from peripheral blood. This rearrangement joins TRBV6-5 to TRBJ2-5; 8 nucleotides align to TRBD2. CDR3 nucleotides: TGTGCCAGCAGGCGGGGGGACGGCCAAGAGACCCAGTACTTC. This translates into CASRRGDGQETQYF.